This T cell receptor (beta chain) appears in the sequencing data of a study of blood T cell repertoires in COVID-19. Across the whole study: Samples came from the United States, Italy and Spain, spanning acute and convalescent COVID-19. Nucleic acid was either cDNA or gDNA, and it came from T cells, B-cell-depleted T cells, or PBMCs.

This clone came up once. In Seattle, patients joined the study during active infection and were tracked longitudinally. Germline V CDR1 and CDR2: ENHRY, SYGVKD. V was clipped by 0 bases and J by 5 bases; unmatched bases: 9. This CDR3 comprises 17 residues. Assay used: immunoSEQ multiplex PCR; TCRdb lists only in-frame clones, some missing. The sample contains about 400,000 clones, about 88% of which appear only once. The sequencing input was peripheral blood. The TCR comes from a woman aged 55 to 70 with COVID-19, enrolled during active disease. The rearrangement links TRBV10-3 to TRBJ2-5; 10 nucleotides agree with TRBD2. Here the CDR3 DNA reads TGTGCCATCAGTGAGTCGAGCAGCGGGGGGGCCCGCGAGACCCAGTACTTC. Amino acids: CAISESSSGGARETQYF.